The 21 T cell receptor beta chains presented below share a single source sample, sequenced in a study of neoadjuvant nivolumab and ipilimumab in lung cancer (dated by TCRdb to the early 2020s). The time point tag for this specimen amounts to: pretherapy, before neoadjuvant immune checkpoint inhibitors. The library was obtained by the immunoSEQ multiplex PCR assay. TCRdb took over this immuneACCESS table, retaining in-frame rearrangements with V and J assigned. Such tables are incomplete; in checked studies, under half of the missing clones stem from an unresolved V gene, and the remainder is unexplained. This sample comprises tens of thousands of clones, approximately 90% of them detected only once. The top ten constitute about 3.5% of the sample. The specimen was blood, collected before neoadjuvant nivolumab, alone or with ipilimumab. These receptors all stem from an adult with non-small cell lung cancer. Some clones in this sample may be carry-over from other donors' samples.

This chain joins TRBV5-6 and TRBJ2-3; D possibly matches TRBD1 or TRBD2 (6 bases each). The CDR3 extends over 17 amino acids. The germline CDR1 and CDR2 sequences are SGHDT and YYEEEE. Deletions cut 0 bases from V and 1 base from J, with 15 bases between. The CDR3 protein is CASSLVWGARRTDTQYF. Written as DNA, the CDR3 is TGTGCCAGCAGCTTGGTTTGGGGGGCGCGACGCACAGATACGCAGTATTTT.

V is TRBV18 and J is TRBJ1-1, with a weak D call TRBD1 (6 bases). CDR3 length: 13 amino acids. Germline V gives CDR1 KGHSH, CDR2 LQKENI. V lost 3 bases, J lost 4 bases, and 9 bases lay in between. CDR3 protein: CASSPEQGTEAFF. Here the CDR3 DNA reads TGTGCCAGCTCACCGGAACAGGGCACTGAAGCTTTCTTT.

V gene TRBV4-1 combines with J gene TRBJ2-7; TRBD2 matches at 7 bases. Losses at the gene ends were 4 bases for V and 2 bases for J; bases not matched to a gene: 11. The CDR3 has 16 amino acids. CDR1 MGHRA and CDR2 YSYEKL come from the germline V gene. CDR3 sequence reads: CASSPHPAGLTYEQYF. DNA of the CDR3: TGCGCCAGCAGCCCCCACCCAGCGGGACTGACCTACGAGCAGTACTTC.

CDR3 region: CASSPVAGGTDTQYF. DNA of the CDR3: TGTGCCAGCAGCCCCGTTGCAGGGGGCACAGATACGCAGTATTTT. The chain recombines TRBV7-2 with TRBJ2-3; maybe TRBD1 (6 bases). The CDR3 consists of 15 residues. Germline V gives CDR1 SGHTA, CDR2 FQGNSA. V lost 5 bases to trimming and J lost 1 base, with 13 bases between them.

As DNA, the CDR3 is TGCGCCAGCAGCGCCGTGGGGGCAGATACGCAGTATTTT. Its translation is CASSAVGADTQYF. The chain uses TRBV5-1 and TRBJ2-3; D tentatively reads TRBD1 or TRBD2 (5 bases each). Trimming took off 4 bases at V and 4 bases at J, with 10 bases between the two ends. The CDR3 is 13 residues long. Germline values: CDR1 SGHRS, CDR2 YFSETQ.

The CDR3 reads CASSADWNNEQFF. CDR3 sequence (DNA): TGTGCCAGCAGCGCGGACTGGAACAATGAGCAGTTCTTC. The J gene is TRBJ2-1, the V gene TRBV5-4, with TRBD2 as a possible D gene (5 bases). This CDR3 has 13 amino acids. V lost 4 bases to trimming and J lost 5 bases, with 10 bases between them. Germline V gene data show CDR1 as SGHNT and CDR2 as YYREEE (reference sequence).

This sequence joins TRBV6-5 and TRBJ2-5; 8 bases align to TRBD1. Germline CDR1 reads MNHEY; CDR2 reads SVGAGI. CDR3 length: 15 amino acids. V lost 1 base to trimming and J lost 3 bases; unmatched junction nucleotides: 4. The CDR3 region is CASSYWQGAKETQYF. In DNA form, the CDR3 reads TGTGCCAGCAGTTACTGGCAGGGGGCGAAAGAGACCCAGTACTTC.

The rearrangement uses TRBV6-1 and TRBJ2-2, with D maybe TRBD2 (5 bases). V was clipped by 3 bases and J by 1 base, with 9 bases between them. The germline V gene has CDR1 MNHNS and CDR2 SASEGT. The CDR3 has 15 residues. DNA of the CDR3: TGTGCCAGCAGTGAGCCGAGCGGGAACACCGGGGAGCTGTTTTTT. Protein: CASSEPSGNTGELFF.

J is TRBJ2-7 and V is TRBV7-3; D uncertain. This CDR3 spans 14 amino acids. V lost 5 bases, J lost 1 base, and 12 bases lay in between. Germline CDR1 is SGHTA and CDR2 is FQGTGA. The CDR3 region is CASSPQDGSYEQYF. CDR3 DNA: TGTGCCAGCAGCCCTCAAGACGGATCCTACGAGCAGTACTTC.

V and J are TRBV4-1 and TRBJ2-3; D not certain. Germline V gene data show CDR1 as MGHRA and CDR2 as YSYEKL. The ends were cut back, 1 base at V and 6 bases at J, with 14 bases in the middle. The CDR3 extends over 15 amino acids. CDR3 in DNA: TGCGCCAGCAGCCAAGCGTCACTCGCGGCGGATACGCAGTATTTT. This gives the protein CASSQASLAADTQYF.

The gene calls are TRBV5-5 and TRBJ2-7, with D maybe TRBD2 (5 bases). CDR1 is SGHKS and CDR2 is YYEKEE in the germline V gene (reference sequence). V was clipped by 5 bases and J by 2 bases, with 11 bases between them. The length of the CDR3 is 13 residues. CDR3 DNA: TGTGCCAGCAGTTCCGGGATCACCTACGAGCAGTACTTC. It specifies CASSSGITYEQYF.

The V and J genes are TRBV2 and TRBJ2-7; 7 bases agree with TRBD2. The V gene's germline CDR1 is SNHLY and CDR2 FYNNEI. The V and J ends lost 7 bases and 7 bases, in that order; junction bases with no gene match: 10. This CDR3 has 13 residues. CDR3 loop: CASTEVTAGEQYF. For the CDR3, the DNA is TGTGCCAGCACCGAGGTAACAGCGGGGGAGCAGTACTTC.

V is TRBV5-1 and J is TRBJ2-5; the D is unclear. V lost 0 bases, J lost 5 bases, and 17 bases lay in between. This CDR3 is built from 16 residues. The V gene's germline CDR1 is SGHRS and CDR2 YFSETQ. CDR3 in amino acids: CASSLVVGSSWETQYF. The CDR3 nucleotides are TGCGCCAGCAGCTTGGTGGTGGGATCGAGTTGGGAGACCCAGTACTTC. Using reference TRBV5-1 and TRBJ2-5 for the parts outside the CDR3, the full variable domain is KAGVTQTPRYLIKTRGQQVTLSCSPISGHRSVSWYQQTPGQGLQFLFEYFSETQRNKGNFPGRFSGRQFSNSRSEMNVSTLELGDSALYLCASSLVVGSSWETQYFGPGTRLLVL.

V gene TRBV5-1 combines with J gene TRBJ1-3; perhaps TRBD1 as D (5 bases). The length of the CDR3 is 15 residues. Trimming left V 3 bases short and J 0 bases short, with 10 bases between. Per germline, CDR1 SGHRS and CDR2 YFSETQ. The CDR3 region has the DNA TGCGCCAGCAGCTCCTACGACAGCTCTGGAAACACCATATATTTT. This codes for CASSSYDSSGNTIYF.

V is TRBV5-1 and J is TRBJ2-2; 9 nucleotides agree with TRBD2. With 6 bases clipped from V and 0 bases from J, the junction kept 6 bases outside the gene matches. The CDR3 extends over 16 amino acids. Per germline, CDR1 SGHRS and CDR2 YFSETQ. The CDR3 sequence is CASKGAGGTNTGELFF. CDR3 coding DNA: TGCGCCAGCAAAGGTGCGGGAGGGACGAACACCGGGGAGCTGTTTTTT.

The V gene is TRBV7-9, the J gene TRBJ2-7; 9 nucleotides line up with TRBD2. J lost 0 bases, V lost 5 bases, and 2 bases had no gene match. Looked up from germline, CDR1 is SEHNR and CDR2 is FQNEAQ (reference sequence). The CDR3 has 14 residues. The CDR3 region has the DNA TGTGCCAGCAGCCCGGGACTAGCCTCCTACGAGCAGTACTTC. Translating it yields CASSPGLASYEQYF.

This clone was picked up one time. The gene calls are TRBV19 and TRBJ1-1; 7 bases align to TRBD1. This CDR3 contains 14 residues. The germline gives CDR1 LNHDA, CDR2 SQIVND (reference sequence). V lost 6 bases and J lost 4; bases outside the gene matches: 8. CDR3 sequence reads: CASRAGGVSTEAFF. In DNA, the CDR3 is TGTGCCAGTAGGGCAGGGGGAGTAAGCACTGAAGCTTTCTTT. Using reference TRBV19 and TRBJ1-1 for the parts outside the CDR3, the full variable domain is DGGITQSPKYLFRKEGQNVTLSCEQNLNHDAMYWYRQDPGQGLRLIYYSQIVNDFQKGDIAEGYSVSREKKESFPLTVTSAQKNPTAFYLCASRAGGVSTEAFFGQGTRLTVV.

In this sample, this clone turned up once. The V and J genes are TRBV7-2 and TRBJ1-2, with TRBD1 matching 9 bases. Germline V CDR1 and CDR2: SGHTA, FQGNSA. V lost 6 bases, J lost 5 bases, and 7 bases stayed unmatched. This CDR3 comprises 14 residues. CDR3 sequence: CASSDRGILYGYTF. In nucleotides, the CDR3 is TGTGCCAGCAGTGACAGGGGGATCTTATATGGCTACACCTTC.

This chain joins TRBV7-9 and TRBJ2-3; D perhaps matches TRBD2 (6 bases). The V gene lost 5 bases and the J gene lost 10 bases, with 19 bases spanning the gap. Germline CDR1 SEHNR, CDR2 FQNEAQ (reference sequence). The CDR3 is made up of 14 amino acids. CDR3 DNA sequence: TGTGCCAGCAGCCCGAATTTGCGGGGAGGATCGCAGTATTTT. It codes for CASSPNLRGGSQYF.

This rearrangement joins TRBV4-3 to TRBJ2-7; 8 nucleotides align to TRBD1. The CDR3 consists of 15 residues. CDR1 is LGHNA and CDR2 is YSLEER in the germline V gene. The V and J ends lost 3 bases and 0 bases, in that order; junction bases with no gene match: 4. In nucleotides, the CDR3 is TGCGCCAGCAGCCACCGGACAGGGATCTCCTACGAGCAGTACTTC. Encoded protein: CASSHRTGISYEQYF.

This chain joins TRBV11-3 and TRBJ2-1; 9 bases map to TRBD1. Germline values: CDR1 SGHNT, CDR2 YENEEA. The CDR3 runs to 17 residues. The V and J ends lost 5 bases and 0 bases, in that order; junction bases with no gene match: 8. CDR3 bases: TGTGCCAGCAGCCTTTACGGGACAGGGAGCTCCTACAATGAGCAGTTCTTC. Translated, it gives CASSLYGTGSSYNEQFF.